A selection of T cell receptor beta chains follows, all from one sample in a study of Graves' ophthalmopathy and Graves' hyperthyroidism. Each CDR3 protein gets one entry after TCRdb re-called the multiplex PCR reads with MiXCR. The sample contains around 1.1 million distinct CDR3 sequences, 36% of which appear only once. The sample comprised peripheral blood or thyroid tissue (not recorded which). These receptor sequences come from an adult man with Graves' hyperthyroidism. Both conserved end residues are part of each CDR3. The D gene is left open where the match is weak. The size entry is marked missing in some rows and otherwise reads once, few, many or a size class.

v_gene: TRBV6-1
j_gene: TRBJ1-1
d_gene: NA
abundance: many
CDR3aa: CASSVRRTLPLNTEAFF
CDR3nt: TGTGCCAGCAGTGTCCGCCGGACCCTCCCATTGAACACTGAAGCTTTCTTT

v_gene: TRBV7-9
j_gene: TRBJ1-6
d_gene: TRBD1
abundance: NA
CDR3aa: CASSSGTGVYSPLHF
CDR3nt: TGTGCCAGCAGCTCCGGGACAGGGGTGTACTCACCCCTCCACTTT

v_gene: TRBV10-2
j_gene: TRBJ1-5
d_gene: NA
abundance: few
CDR3aa: CASSYSAGNNQPQHF
CDR3nt: TGTGCCAGCAGTTACTCAGCAGGGAACAATCAGCCCCAGCATTTT

v_gene: TRBV20-1
j_gene: TRBJ1-5
d_gene: NA
abundance: NA
CDR3aa: CSARAINTQPQHF
CDR3nt: TGCAGTGCTAGAGCAATAAATACTCAGCCCCAGCATTTT

v_gene: TRBV2
j_gene: TRBJ1-5
d_gene: NA
abundance: many
CDR3aa: CASSVIRGEDSNQPQHF
CDR3nt: TGTGCCAGCAGTGTAATAAGGGGGGAGGATAGCAATCAGCCCCAGCATTTT

v_gene: TRBV15
j_gene: TRBJ1-1
d_gene: NA
abundance: many
CDR3aa: CATSINSRPEAFF
CDR3nt: TGTGCCACCAGCATCAATTCGCGGCCTGAAGCTTTCTTT

v_gene: TRBV9
j_gene: TRBJ2-2
d_gene: NA
abundance: NA
CDR3aa: CASSHRPGDDGELFF
CDR3nt: TGTGCCAGCAGCCATAGGCCAGGGGACGACGGGGAGCTGTTTTTT

v_gene: TRBV4-3
j_gene: TRBJ2-7
d_gene: NA
abundance: NA
CDR3aa: CASSQDQGTYEQYF
CDR3nt: TGCGCCAGCAGCCAAGATCAGGGAACCTACGAGCAGTACTTC

v_gene: TRBV7-8
j_gene: TRBJ2-2
d_gene: NA
abundance: many
CDR3aa: CASSFTWAENTGELFF
CDR3nt: TGTGCCAGCAGCTTTACGTGGGCCGAGAACACCGGGGAGCTGTTTTTT

v_gene: TRBV10-3
j_gene: TRBJ2-7
d_gene: NA
abundance: NA
CDR3aa: CAISGGDFYEQYF
CDR3nt: TGTGCCATCAGTGGGGGGGATTTCTACGAGCAGTACTTC

v_gene: TRBV10-3
j_gene: TRBJ1-6
d_gene: TRBD1
abundance: NA
CDR3aa: CAISNRDRALGSPLHF
CDR3nt: TGTGCCATCAGCAATCGGGACAGGGCCCTAGGGTCACCCCTCCACTTT

v_gene: TRBV6-6
j_gene: TRBJ2-5
d_gene: TRBD1
abundance: many
CDR3aa: CASRDRQETQYF
CDR3nt: TGTGCCAGCAGGGACAGGCAAGAGACCCAGTACTTC

v_gene: TRBV7-9
j_gene: TRBJ2-7
d_gene: NA
abundance: many
CDR3aa: CASSYQYEQYF
CDR3nt: TGTGCCAGCAGCTATCAGTATGAGCAGTACTTC

v_gene: TRBV4-1
j_gene: TRBJ2-2
d_gene: NA
abundance: NA
CDR3aa: CASSQDLPDNTGELFF
CDR3nt: TGCGCCAGCAGCCAAGATCTCCCCGACAACACCGGGGAGCTGTTTTTT

v_gene: TRBV2
j_gene: TRBJ1-6
d_gene: TRBD1
abundance: NA
CDR3aa: CASFDRGLIPLHF
CDR3nt: TGTGCCAGCTTCGACAGGGGGCTTATACCCCTCCACTTT

v_gene: TRBV6-1
j_gene: TRBJ1-2
d_gene: NA
abundance: many
CDR3aa: CASSEVGSGYTF
CDR3nt: TGTGCCAGCAGTGAAGTTGGGTCTGGCTACACCTTC

v_gene: TRBV10-3
j_gene: TRBJ2-7
d_gene: TRBD2
abundance: few
CDR3aa: CASTPSGESGEQYF
CDR3nt: TGTGCCAGCACTCCTAGCGGGGAATCGGGTGAGCAGTACTTC

v_gene: TRBV29-1
j_gene: TRBJ2-5
d_gene: TRBD2
abundance: many
CDR3aa: CSVRPEGGALETQYF
CDR3nt: TGCAGCGTTCGGCCGGAGGGAGGGGCCCTGGAGACCCAGTACTTC

v_gene: TRBV10-3
j_gene: TRBJ1-1
d_gene: TRBD1
abundance: NA
CDR3aa: CAIQRAGGTEAFF
CDR3nt: TGTGCCATCCAGAGAGCAGGGGGGACTGAAGCTTTCTTT

v_gene: TRBV5-6
j_gene: TRBJ1-2
d_gene: TRBD1
abundance: NA
CDR3aa: CASSRLAGDSYGYTF
CDR3nt: TGTGCCAGCAGCCGACTCGCCGGGGACAGCTATGGCTACACCTTC

v_gene: TRBV20-1
j_gene: TRBJ2-2
d_gene: TRBD1
abundance: NA
CDR3aa: CSALQGAMGGELFF
CDR3nt: TGCAGTGCCCTTCAGGGGGCGATGGGCGGGGAGCTGTTTTTT

v_gene: TRBV9
j_gene: TRBJ2-5
d_gene: TRBD1
abundance: many
CDR3aa: CASSVLGTAPQETQYF
CDR3nt: TGTGCCAGCAGCGTACTAGGGACAGCACCACAAGAGACCCAGTACTTC

v_gene: TRBV7-8
j_gene: TRBJ1-2
d_gene: NA
abundance: many
CDR3aa: CASRYGESGGYTF
CDR3nt: TGTGCCAGCAGATATGGAGAGTCTGGTGGCTACACCTTC

v_gene: TRBV20-1
j_gene: TRBJ1-5
d_gene: NA
abundance: few
CDR3aa: CSALGGSGNQPQHF
CDR3nt: TGCAGTGCCCTTGGGGGATCTGGCAATCAGCCCCAGCATTTT

v_gene: TRBV14
j_gene: TRBJ2-3
d_gene: NA
abundance: few
CDR3aa: CASSQVGGALDTQYF
CDR3nt: TGTGCCAGCAGCCAAGTAGGAGGGGCCTTAGATACGCAGTATTTT